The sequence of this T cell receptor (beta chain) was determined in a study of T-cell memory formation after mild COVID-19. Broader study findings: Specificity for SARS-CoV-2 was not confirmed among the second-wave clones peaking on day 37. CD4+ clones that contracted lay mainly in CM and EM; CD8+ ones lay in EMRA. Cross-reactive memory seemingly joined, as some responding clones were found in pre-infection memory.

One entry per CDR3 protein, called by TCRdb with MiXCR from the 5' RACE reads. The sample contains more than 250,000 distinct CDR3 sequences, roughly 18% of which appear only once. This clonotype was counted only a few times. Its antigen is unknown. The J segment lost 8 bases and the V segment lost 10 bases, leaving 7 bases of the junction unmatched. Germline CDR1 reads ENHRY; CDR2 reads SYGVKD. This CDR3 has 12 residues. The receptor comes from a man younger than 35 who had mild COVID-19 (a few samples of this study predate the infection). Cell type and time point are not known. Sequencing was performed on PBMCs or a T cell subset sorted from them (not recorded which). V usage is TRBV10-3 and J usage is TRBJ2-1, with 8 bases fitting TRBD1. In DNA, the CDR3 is TGTGCCACAGGGACAGGTGCGGATGAGCAGTTCTTC. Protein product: CATGTGADEQFF.